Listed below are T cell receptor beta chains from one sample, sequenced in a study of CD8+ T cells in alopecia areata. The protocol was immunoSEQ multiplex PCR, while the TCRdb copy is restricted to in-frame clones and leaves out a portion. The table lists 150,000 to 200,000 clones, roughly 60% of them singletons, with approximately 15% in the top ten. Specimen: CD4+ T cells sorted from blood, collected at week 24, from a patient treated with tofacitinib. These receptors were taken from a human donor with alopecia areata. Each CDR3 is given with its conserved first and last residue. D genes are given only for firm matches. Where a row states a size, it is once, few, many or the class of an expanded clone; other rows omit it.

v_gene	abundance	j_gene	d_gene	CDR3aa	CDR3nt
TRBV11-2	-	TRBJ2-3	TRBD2	CASSLVSSGGPGDTQYF	TGTGCCAGCAGCTTAGTTTCTAGCGGGGGCCCGGGAGATACGCAGTATTTT
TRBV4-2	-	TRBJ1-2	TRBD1	CASSLSAAGGYGYTF	TGTGCCAGCAGCCTATCGGCCGCAGGGGGCTATGGCTACACCTTC
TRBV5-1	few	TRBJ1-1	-	CASSSNLNRGTEAFF	TGCGCCAGCAGCTCGAATCTTAATCGCGGCACTGAAGCTTTCTTT
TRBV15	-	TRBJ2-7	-	CATSRERGRYEQYF	TGTGCCACCAGCAGAGAGAGGGGAAGGTACGAGCAGTACTTC
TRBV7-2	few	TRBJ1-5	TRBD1	CASSYRDRINQPQHF	TGTGCCAGCAGCTACCGGGACAGGATAAATCAGCCCCAGCATTTT
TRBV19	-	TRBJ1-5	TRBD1	CASSMTQGGFRNQPQHF	TGTGCCAGTAGTATGACGCAGGGGGGATTTAGAAATCAGCCCCAGCATTTT
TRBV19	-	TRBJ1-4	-	CASSIVKATNEKLFF	TGTGCCAGTAGTATAGTCAAAGCAACTAATGAAAAACTGTTTTTT
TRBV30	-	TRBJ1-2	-	CAWSATGIYGYTF	TGTGCCTGGAGTGCCACTGGTATATATGGCTACACCTTC
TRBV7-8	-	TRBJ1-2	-	CASSLAQASLLGYTF	TGTGCCAGCAGCTTAGCGCAAGCCAGTCTTTTGGGCTACACCTTC
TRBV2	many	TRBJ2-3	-	CASTPFTDTQYF	TGTGCCAGCACCCCCTTCACAGATACGCAGTATTTT
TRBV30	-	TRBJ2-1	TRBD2	CAWSNLLAGVSYNEQFF	TGTGCCTGGAGTAACCTACTAGCGGGGGTTTCCTACAATGAGCAGTTCTTC
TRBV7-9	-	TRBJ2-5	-	CASTRSGDGNQETQYF	TGTGCCAGCACCAGATCAGGGGATGGAAACCAAGAGACCCAGTACTTC
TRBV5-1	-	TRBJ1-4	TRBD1	CASSRQGGEKLFF	TGCGCCAGCAGTCGGCAGGGGGGTGAAAAACTGTTTTTT
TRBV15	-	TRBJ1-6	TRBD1	CATSRPQGGPSPLHF	TGTGCCACCAGCAGACCACAGGGGGGCCCCTCACCCCTCCACTTT
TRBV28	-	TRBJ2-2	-	CASSPKMPGLVNTGELFF	TGTGCCAGCAGTCCCAAAATGCCGGGACTCGTAAACACCGGGGAGCTGTTTTTT
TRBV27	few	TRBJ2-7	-	CASRSGPAFYEQYF	TGTGCCAGCAGATCGGGGCCGGCGTTCTACGAGCAGTACTTC
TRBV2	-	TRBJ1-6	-	CASKVWDTLHF	TGTGCCAGCAAAGTCTGGGACACCCTCCACTTT
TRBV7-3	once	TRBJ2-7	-	CASSLGAGNYEQYF	TGTGCCAGCAGCTTAGGGGCAGGGAACTACGAGCAGTACTTC
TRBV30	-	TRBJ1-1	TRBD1	CAWAEGQLNTEAFF	TGTGCCTGGGCGGAGGGACAGTTGAACACTGAAGCTTTCTTT
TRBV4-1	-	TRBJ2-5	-	CASSQDGGGGETQYF	TGCGCCAGCAGCCAAGATGGTGGGGGGGGCGAGACCCAGTACTTC
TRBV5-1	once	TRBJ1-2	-	CASSLEGNTDGYTF	TGCGCCAGCAGCTTGGAGGGAAACACGGATGGCTACACCTTC
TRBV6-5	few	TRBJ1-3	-	CASSYGSGNTIYF	TGTGCCAGCAGTTACGGCTCTGGAAACACCATATATTTT
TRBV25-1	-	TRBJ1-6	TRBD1	CASRKGQENSPLHF	TGTGCCAGCAGAAAAGGACAGGAAAATTCACCCCTCCACTTT
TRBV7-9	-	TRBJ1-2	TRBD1	CASQATGSGYTF	TGTGCCAGTCAGGCGACAGGGAGCGGCTACACCTTC
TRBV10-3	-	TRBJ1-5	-	CAISGGNQPQHF	TGTGCCATCAGTGGCGGGAATCAGCCCCAGCATTTT
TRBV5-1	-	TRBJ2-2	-	CASSLGEGTNTGELFF	TGCGCCAGCAGCCTGGGAGAAGGTACGAACACCGGGGAGCTGTTTTTT
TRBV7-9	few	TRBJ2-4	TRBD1	CASRHTYRTGMAKNIQYF	TGTGCCAGCAGGCATACCTACAGGACAGGGATGGCCAAAAACATTCAGTACTTC
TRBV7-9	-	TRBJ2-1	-	CASSTHYNEQFF	TGTGCCAGCAGCACCCACTACAATGAGCAGTTCTTC
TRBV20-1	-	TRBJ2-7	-	CSARALYEQYF	TGCAGTGCTAGAGCCCTCTACGAGCAGTACTTC
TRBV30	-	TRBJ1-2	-	CAWSEASVDTF	TGTGCCTGGAGTGAGGCATCGGTTGACACCTTC
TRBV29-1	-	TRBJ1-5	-	CSVALGGRQPQHF	TGCAGCGTTGCATTGGGGGGACGTCAGCCCCAGCATTTT
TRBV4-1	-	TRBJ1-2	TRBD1	CASSQDRDSIYGYTF	TGCGCCAGCAGCCAAGACCGGGACAGTATCTATGGCTACACCTTC
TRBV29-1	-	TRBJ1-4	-	CSVGSFGTDNEKLFF	TGCAGCGTGGGAAGTTTCGGGACTGATAATGAAAAACTGTTTTTT
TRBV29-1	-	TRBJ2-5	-	CSVELLGGGETQYF	TGCAGCGTTGAATTGCTCGGGGGCGGAGAGACCCAGTACTTC
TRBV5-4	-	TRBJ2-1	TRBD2	CASSPAGGGADNEQFF	TGTGCCAGCAGCCCCGCGGGCGGGGGGGCCGACAATGAGCAGTTCTTC
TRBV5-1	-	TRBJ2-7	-	CASSLDRTVYEQYF	TGCGCCAGCAGCTTGGACAGGACAGTCTACGAGCAGTACTTC
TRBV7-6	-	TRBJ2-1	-	CASSPSQGGPFGNEQFF	TGTGCCAGCAGCCCATCTCAAGGGGGGCCTTTTGGCAATGAGCAGTTCTTC
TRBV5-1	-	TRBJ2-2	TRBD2	CASSSGLAEGELFF	TGCGCCAGCAGCTCCGGACTAGCGGAAGGGGAGCTGTTTTTT
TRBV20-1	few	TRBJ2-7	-	CSARGSYEQYF	TGCAGTGCTAGGGGCTCCTACGAGCAGTACTTC
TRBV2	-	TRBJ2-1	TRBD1	CASSADRGSNEQFF	TGTGCCAGCAGCGCGGACAGGGGGTCCAATGAGCAGTTCTTC
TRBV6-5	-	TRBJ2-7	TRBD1	CASSTRDRGLYEQYF	TGTGCCAGCAGCACCCGGGACAGAGGACTCTACGAGCAGTACTTC
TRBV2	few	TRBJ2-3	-	CASIRGEPTDTQYF	TGTGCCAGCATTAGGGGGGAGCCCACAGATACGCAGTATTTT
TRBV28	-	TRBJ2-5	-	CASRGTGNQETQYF	TGTGCCAGCAGGGGGACCGGCAACCAAGAGACCCAGTACTTC
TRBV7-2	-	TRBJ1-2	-	CAGSQGSEYGYTF	TGTGCCGGGTCCCAGGGCAGTGAATATGGCTACACCTTC
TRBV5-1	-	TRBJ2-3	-	CASRLAPDTQYF	TGCGCCAGCAGGCTAGCGCCAGATACGCAGTATTTT
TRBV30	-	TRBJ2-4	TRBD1	CAWSNRDRVAKNIQYF	TGTGCCTGGAGTAACCGGGACAGGGTAGCCAAAAACATTCAGTACTTC
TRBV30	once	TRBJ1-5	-	CAWSYRTAPPQHF	TGTGCCTGGAGTTATCGGACTGCGCCGCCCCAGCATTTT
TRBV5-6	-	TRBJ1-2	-	CASSPSTLGPYSRRYGYTF	TGTGCCAGCAGCCCGTCGACCTTGGGACCTTACTCCCGGCGATATGGCTACACCTTC
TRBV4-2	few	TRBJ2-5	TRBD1	CASSRRDSLQETQYF	TGTGCCAGCAGCCGCCGGGACAGCCTCCAAGAGACCCAGTACTTC
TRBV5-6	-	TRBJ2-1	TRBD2	CASSHWTSAHNEQFF	TGTGCCAGCAGCCATTGGACTAGCGCCCACAATGAGCAGTTCTTC
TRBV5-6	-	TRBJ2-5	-	CASSLRWAEETQYF	TGTGCCAGCAGCTTGAGATGGGCGGAAGAGACCCAGTACTTC
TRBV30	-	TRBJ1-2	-	CAWSLGTNYGYTF	TGTGCCTGGAGTCTGGGAACTAACTATGGCTACACCTTC
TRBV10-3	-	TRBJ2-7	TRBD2	CASSSLTSGGYEQYF	TGTGCCAGCAGTTCTCTGACTAGCGGGGGGTACGAGCAGTACTTC
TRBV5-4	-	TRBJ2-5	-	CASGQGRPGGGETQYF	TGTGCCAGCGGACAGGGTAGACCCGGCGGGGGTGAGACCCAGTACTTC